The entry below gives a single T cell receptor beta chain sequence along with its context. Original methodology: Estimates of nucleated cell counts were drawn from the amplification of reference gene primers. Using immunoSEQ multiplex PCR, the repertoire was profiled, and TCRdb retains in-frame clones only, with some absent. The DNA gave D and trimming, while V, J and clone size come from that table. The table includes more than 140,000 clones, roughly 84% detected once. The data belong to a study of blood T cell repertoires in COVID-19. Overall study context: Acute and convalescent COVID-19 specimens originated in the United States, Italy and Spain. PBMCs, B-cell-depleted T cells, or T cells were the source of the cDNA or gDNA that made up the material.

Between the trimmed V and J ends, which lost 3 bases and 5 bases, there was a span of 9 bases. The CDR3 spans 14 residues. Germline V gives CDR1 KGHDR, CDR2 SFDVKD. The material sequenced was peripheral blood. This chain connects TRBV24-1 to TRBJ2-2; D is possibly TRBD2 (5 bases). The clonotype originates from a woman aged 45 to 65 in a cohort sampled during active or convalescent COVID-19. This CDR3 reads CATSDPAATGELFF. CDR3 nucleotide sequence: TGTGCCACCAGTGATCCAGCGGCTACCGGGGAGCTGTTTTTT.